The 29 T cell receptor beta chains below all came from one sample that was sequenced in a study of blood T cell repertoires in COVID-19. Only in-frame clones appear in the TCRdb table, and some are missing; sequencing was by immunoSEQ multiplex PCR. Of about 250,000 clones in the sample, around 83% are singletons; the top ten hold about 9%. The sequenced material came from peripheral blood. The receptor set was obtained from a man older than 75 with acute or convalescent COVID-19.

The chain carries TRBV4-1 and TRBJ1-3; D unclear. CDR3 length equals 18 residues. V lost 4 bases, J lost 0 bases, and 19 bases lay in between. The germline V gene has CDR1 MGHRA and CDR2 YSYEKL. In DNA form, the CDR3 reads TGCGCCAGCAGCCCCAATGGAGCGCCGCTCCTCTCTGGAAACACCATATATTTT. Translation gives CASSPNGAPLLSGNTIYF.

Note on this clone: The sample carries other DNA sequences with the same CDR3. This sequence joins TRBV20-1 and TRBJ1-2; D uncertain. Trimming took 6 bases from V and 5 from J, leaving 10 bases between them. Germline values: CDR1 DFQATT, CDR2 SNEGSKA (reference sequence). CDR3 length: 11 amino acids. The CDR3 protein is CSATGGYGYTF. The CDR3 DNA follows: TGCAGTGCCACGGGAGGGTATGGCTACACCTTC.

CDR3 loop: CASSEALRDRIYGYTF. The DNA for the CDR3 is TGTGCCAGCAGTGAAGCGCTTCGGGACAGGATCTATGGCTACACCTTC. This chain joins TRBV6-1 and TRBJ1-2; 8 bases are a match to TRBD1. This CDR3 is 16 amino acids long. Germline V lookup: CDR1 MNHNS, CDR2 SASEGT. The trim removed 0 bases at V and 4 bases at J, leaving 7 bases unmatched.

The rearrangement links TRBV13 to TRBJ2-6; TRBD2 matches at 13 bases. V lost 5 bases to trimming and J lost 4 bases; unmatched junction nucleotides: 8. The CDR3 extends over 18 amino acids. Per germline, CDR1 PRHDT and CDR2 FYEKMQ (reference sequence). CDR3 DNA sequence: TGTGCCAGCAGCCAAGGACTAGCGGGAGTATCCGGGGCCAACGTCCTGACTTTC. Translating gives CASSQGLAGVSGANVLTF.

The V and J genes are TRBV5-4 and TRBJ1-4; 10 bases are a match to TRBD1. V trimming: 7 bases; J trimming: 5 bases; junction bases outside the gene matches: 11. The CDR3 loop spans 16 amino acids. Germline V gene sequence: CDR1 SGHNT, CDR2 YYREEE (reference sequence). CDR3 protein: CASGTGTGAKNEKLFF. In DNA form, the CDR3 reads TGTGCCAGCGGTACCGGGACAGGGGCCAAAAATGAAAAACTGTTTTTT.

J is TRBJ1-6 and V is TRBV30; D is ambiguous. V lost 3 bases and J 0 bases, leaving 9 bases between the germline ends. This CDR3 comprises 15 residues. The germline V gene has CDR1 GTSNPN and CDR2 SVGIG (reference sequence). The DNA for the CDR3 is TGTGCCTGGAGACGGAGGAGCTCCTATAATTCACCCCTCCACTTT. It yields the protein CAWRRRSSYNSPLHF.

This chain uses TRBV27 with TRBJ1-4; unclear D gene. This CDR3 region has 12 residues. Trimming took off 5 bases at V and 4 bases at J, with 5 bases between the two ends. The germline V gene encodes CDR1 MNHEY and CDR2 SMNVEV (reference sequence). CDR3: CASSNNNEKLFF. The CDR3 DNA sequence: TGTGCCAGCAGTAACAATAATGAAAAACTGTTTTTT.

This sequence joins TRBV27 and TRBJ1-2, with D possibly TRBD1 on 5 matching bases. This CDR3 region has 14 residues. With 2 bases removed from V and 7 bases from J, the gap between germline ends came to 14 bases. The germline V gene encodes CDR1 MNHEY and CDR2 SMNVEV (reference sequence). In nucleotides, the CDR3 is TGTGCCAGCAGTTTAAGCCGGGGGTATCTTGGCTACACCTTC. Translating gives CASSLSRGYLGYTF.

In this sample, this clone turned up a few times. The chain uses TRBV3-1 (or the pseudogene TRBV3-2) and TRBJ1-4; unclear D gene. With 1 base removed from V and 7 bases from J, the gap between germline ends came to 10 bases. Germline V gene data show CDR1 as LGHDT and CDR2 as YNNKEL (reference sequence). CDR3 length: 14 amino acids. DNA of the CDR3: TGTGCCAGCAGCCAAGGACACGGACTTGAAAAACTGTTTTTT. It codes for CASSQGHGLEKLFF.

The gene calls are TRBV6-5 and TRBJ1-4, with TRBD1 matching 8 bases. The CDR3 has 15 amino acids. The J segment lost 10 bases and the V segment lost 7 bases, leaving 14 bases of the junction unmatched. Looked up from germline, CDR1 is MNHEY and CDR2 is SVGAGI. This CDR3 reads CASTLSGGFTLKLFF. CDR3 DNA sequence: TGTGCCAGCACTTTATCAGGGGGCTTTACGTTAAAACTGTTTTTT.

This chain links TRBV5-1 with TRBJ1-4; D not resolved. The CDR3 sequence is 16 residues long. V was pared by 0 bases and J by 10 bases, with 19 bases between. Germline CDR1 reads SGHRS; CDR2 reads YFSETQ. In DNA form, the CDR3 reads TGCGCCAGCAGCTTGGAAAGGACGGACTTCTCGGGAAAACTGTTTTTT. The encoded protein is CASSLERTDFSGKLFF.

V and J are TRBV19 and TRBJ2-3; D might be TRBD2 (6 bases). The V end lost 9 bases, the J end lost 5 bases, and 21 bases lay between the germline ends. The CDR3 consists of 15 residues. The germline V gene encodes CDR1 LNHDA and CDR2 SQIVND (reference sequence). The CDR3 coding sequence is TGTGCCAGCCTTTCGACCACCGGGAGCCTAGATACGCAGTATTTT. Encoded protein: CASLSTTGSLDTQYF. Filled out from reference TRBV19 and TRBJ2-3, the complete variable domain reads DGGITQSPKYLFRKEGQNVTLSCEQNLNHDAMYWYRQDPGQGLRLIYYSQIVNDFQKGDIAEGYSVSREKKESFPLTVTSAQKNPTAFYLCASLSTTGSLDTQYFGPGTRLTVL.

V and J are TRBV21-1 and TRBJ1-1; the DNA was not compared with TRBD1, the D call given in the table. TRBV21-1 is termed a pseudogene. This CDR3 has 14 residues. The CDR3 sequence: CASSKGHLNTEAFF. The DNA for the CDR3 is TGTGCCAGCAGCAAGGGACACTTGAACACTGAAGCTTTCTTT.

The rearrangement uses TRBV19 and TRBJ1-3; 9 bases are a match to TRBD1. The germline CDR1 and CDR2 sequences are LNHDA and SQIVND (reference sequence). Unmatched junction bases numbered 9, after V lost 8 bases and J lost 4 bases. CDR3 length: 15 amino acids. The CDR3 spells CASRNEGQGGNTIYF. The CDR3 DNA reads as TGTGCCAGTCGGAATGAGGGACAGGGAGGAAACACCATATATTTT.

The chain links TRBV6-5 to TRBJ1-2, with 7 bases identical to TRBD1. The germline V gene has CDR1 MNHEY and CDR2 SVGAGI. V was clipped by 7 bases and J by 4 bases; unmatched bases: 9. This CDR3 contains 14 residues. CDR3 bases: TGTGCCAGCAAGTCGGGAGGGGGCGCCTATGGCTACACCTTC. It translates to CASKSGGGAYGYTF.

The V and J genes are TRBV3-1 (or the pseudogene TRBV3-2) and TRBJ1-1; 7 bases match TRBD1. The CDR3 has 12 residues. Germline CDR1 and CDR2: LGHDT and YNNKEL (reference sequence). Trimming removed 5 bases from V and 10 bases from J; junction bases left unmatched: 7. The CDR3 sequence: CASSEGGSGAFF. The CDR3 region has the DNA TGTGCCAGCAGCGAAGGGGGCTCGGGAGCTTTCTTT.

The chain couples TRBV18 to TRBJ1-5; D remains unclear. Germline CDR1 reads KGHSH; CDR2 reads LQKENI. Deletions cut 2 bases from V and 6 bases from J, with 11 bases between. This CDR3 has 14 residues. CDR3 DNA sequence: TGTGCCAGCTCACCAGCCCCGAGGTTTCAGCCCCAGCATTTT. It yields the protein CASSPAPRFQPQHF.

The chain carries TRBV6-1 and TRBJ1-6; the match to TRBD1 covers 9 bases. Germline-derived CDR1 and CDR2 are MNHNS and SASEGT. V lost 3 bases to trimming and J lost 10 bases; unmatched junction nucleotides: 10. CDR3 size: 16 residues. The CDR3 DNA reads as TGTGCCAGCAGTGACGCCCTGACAGGGGGAGGGTCACCCCTCCACTTT. Translation gives CASSDALTGGGSPLHF.

This clone was observed a few times. The CDR3 sequence: CASSLVGTGSYNSPLHF. The CDR3 DNA sequence: TGTGCCAGCAGTTTGGTCGGGACAGGCTCCTATAATTCACCCCTCCACTTT. V usage is TRBV28 and J usage is TRBJ1-6; 8 bases are shared with TRBD1. Trimming cost V 3 bases and J 0 bases; bases outside gene matches: 4. Germline values: CDR1 MDHEN, CDR2 SYDVKM. This CDR3 is built from 17 residues. The whole variable domain, filled in from reference TRBV28 and TRBJ1-6, reads DVKVTQSSRYLVKRTGEKVFLECVQDMDHENMFWYRQDPGLGLRLIYFSYDVKMKEKGDIPEGYSVSREKKERFSLILESASTNQTSMYLCASSLVGTGSYNSPLHFGNGTRLTVT.

This clone has just a few counts. The CDR3 loop is CASQPGNYYGYTF. CDR3 DNA: TGTGCCAGCCAGCCCGGGAACTACTATGGCTACACCTTC. The chain is built from TRBV6-5 and TRBJ1-2, with D hard to call. The CDR3 contains 13 residues. V lost 8 bases, J lost 3 bases, and 13 bases lay in between. The germline V gene encodes CDR1 MNHEY and CDR2 SVGAGI.

The chain couples TRBV7-9 to TRBJ2-3, with D perhaps TRBD1 (5 bases). CDR1 is SEHNR and CDR2 is FQNEAQ in the germline V gene (reference sequence). The CDR3 is 16 residues long. V dropped 0 bases and J dropped 0 bases, with 10 bases sitting between them. The CDR3 nucleotides are TGTGCCAGCAGCTTAGCGGGGCGGTCTAGCACAGATACGCAGTATTTT. Its translation is CASSLAGRSSTDTQYF.

The J gene is TRBJ1-2, the V gene TRBV19, with TRBD1 matching over 8 bases. Germline CDR1 reads LNHDA; CDR2 reads SQIVND (reference sequence). There are 15 residues in the CDR3. V shed 6 bases, J shed 7 bases, and the junction held 13 bases outside the gene matches. The CDR3 DNA follows: TGTGCCAGTAGAAGCGCCGGGACAGGTGTAGGTGGCTACACCTTC. Its translation: CASRSAGTGVGGYTF.

The chain recombines TRBV7-2 with TRBJ2-1; 7 bases fit TRBD2. CDR3 length equals 16 residues. The V gene end was trimmed by 5 bases and the J gene end by 6 bases; junction bases not matched to a gene: 13. Germline V CDR1 and CDR2: SGHTA, FQGNSA. The CDR3 loop is CASSVMPLAVLNEQFF. In nucleotides, the CDR3 is TGTGCCAGCAGCGTAATGCCGCTAGCGGTACTCAATGAGCAGTTCTTC. Drawing the rest from reference TRBV7-2 and TRBJ2-1, the complete variable domain is GAGVSQSPSNKVTEKGKDVELRCDPISGHTALYWYRQSLGQGLEFLIYFQGNSAPDKSGLPSDRFSAERTGGSVSTLTIQRTQQEDSAVYLCASSVMPLAVLNEQFFGPGTRLTVL.

V is TRBV5-1 and J is TRBJ2-7; 9 bases are shared with TRBD2. The CDR3 is made up of 18 amino acids. J gave up 0 bases and V 0 bases, and 10 bases lay outside the gene matches. Germline CDR1 and CDR2: SGHRS and YFSETQ. Written as DNA, the CDR3 is TGCGCCAGCAGCTTGGCCTGGGCTAGCGGGATCTACTCCTACGAGCAGTACTTC. It specifies CASSLAWASGIYSYEQYF.

This sequence joins TRBV19 and TRBJ1-1, with 11 bases aligning to TRBD1. The CDR3 extends over 15 amino acids. The V gene end was trimmed by 3 bases and the J gene end by 8 bases; junction bases not matched to a gene: 8. Germline-derived CDR1 and CDR2 are LNHDA and SQIVND (reference sequence). CDR3 sequence (DNA): TGTGCCAGTAGTATCGCCGGGACAGGGGGACCAGAAGCTTTCTTT. Its translation is CASSIAGTGGPEAFF.

V usage is TRBV5-4 and J usage is TRBJ2-5, with 7 bases that match TRBD1. This CDR3 has 15 amino acids. V lost 5 bases to trimming and J lost 2 bases; unmatched junction nucleotides: 9. The germline gives CDR1 SGHNT, CDR2 YYREEE (reference sequence). CDR3 loop: CASSPYDREQETQYF. As DNA, the CDR3 is TGTGCCAGCAGTCCATACGACAGGGAACAAGAGACCCAGTACTTC.

The rearrangement joins TRBV18 to TRBJ2-7; D possibly corresponds to TRBD1 (5 bases). V lost 3 bases and J lost 6, with 12 bases in between. The CDR3 consists of 13 residues. Germline V gives CDR1 KGHSH, CDR2 LQKENI. The DNA of the CDR3 is TGTGCCAGCTCACCGAACACAGGCCGCGAGCAGTACTTC. Translation gives CASSPNTGREQYF. The whole variable domain, filled in from reference TRBV18 and TRBJ2-7, reads NAGVMQNPRHLVRRRGQEARLRCSPMKGHSHVYWYRQLPEEGLKFMVYLQKENIIDESGMPKERFSAEFPKEGPSILRIQQVVRGDSAAYFCASSPNTGREQYFGPGTRLTVT.

The rearrangement links TRBV4-1 to TRBJ2-7; D gene ambiguous. The CDR3 has 14 amino acids. Trimming pared 5 bases from V and 3 bases from J, leaving 14 bases between. CDR1 is MGHRA and CDR2 is YSYEKL in the germline V gene. CDR3 nucleotides: TGCGCCAGCAGCTTATACGCAGGAATCTACGAGCAGTACTTC. Translation: CASSLYAGIYEQYF.

The chain has TRBV5-1 and TRBJ2-5, with 13 bases fitting TRBD2. Per germline, CDR1 SGHRS and CDR2 YFSETQ. Trimming took 1 base from V and 5 from J; bases not matched to a gene: 5. The CDR3 extends over 16 amino acids. CDR3 bases: TGCGCCAGCAGCTTGCGGACTAGCGGGAGACGGGAGACCCAGTACTTC. Translating gives CASSLRTSGRRETQYF.